This T cell receptor (beta chain) was recorded in a study of T cell responses to AZD1222 COVID-19 vaccine. Study observations and caveats: Donors in the cohort were predominantly white British and more often female, and clonal diversity was possibly underestimated. Baseline antibody screening turned up just six or seven seropositive AZD1222 recipients. Sampled repertoires all dated from after the peak T cell response. The reported proportion of spike-specific TCRs targeting unmutated variant regions was nearly half.

Clones were sequenced by immunoSEQ multiplex PCR, and TCRdb holds only the in-frame ones, with some missing. The table includes some 92,000 clones, 91% detected once. To note about this clone: Its antigen is currently unknown.

The sample consisted of peripheral blood, taken on day 0 of AZD1222 vaccination. The TCR sequence derives from an adult in good health.

Here the CDR3 DNA reads TGCAGCGTTGAAATTTTCGGGGGGGACAGGGCGTATGGCTACACCTTC. Translating gives CSVEIFGGDRAYGYTF. The genes are TRBV29-1 and TRBJ1-2, with TRBD1 identical over 9 bases. Trimming removed 2 bases from V and 5 bases from J; junction bases left unmatched: 12. The CDR3 is 16 residues long. Germline V gene lookup returns CDR1 SQVTM and CDR2 ANQGSEA.